What follows are 18 T cell receptor beta chains derived from one specimen sequenced in a study of cytotoxic CD8 clonotypes in ibrutinib-treated CLL. Profiled with immunoSEQ multiplex PCR; TCRdb holds only in-frame clones, not every one. The table shows tens of thousands of clones, with around 74% occurring only once. This specimen consisted of PBMCs, obtained before ibrutinib treatment. These receptors were obtained from a human donor with chronic lymphocytic leukemia.

The chain links TRBV2 to TRBJ1-6; D uncertain. CDR1 SNHLY and CDR2 FYNNEI come from the germline V gene. The length of the CDR3 is 14 residues. V lost 2 bases and J 10 bases, leaving 12 bases between the germline ends. The CDR3 spells CASSERIAPSPLHF. As DNA, the CDR3 is TGTGCCAGCAGTGAAAGGATCGCTCCCTCACCCCTCCACTTT.

V gene TRBV13 combines with J gene TRBJ1-1; D may be TRBD1 (6 bases). The CDR3 covers 16 residues. The V and J ends lost 10 bases and 0 bases respectively, with 21 bases between them. Germline values: CDR1 PRHDT, CDR2 FYEKMQ (reference sequence). CDR3 region: CATATYRASMNTEAFF. CDR3 sequence (DNA): TGTGCCACGGCGACCTACAGGGCATCGATGAACACTGAAGCTTTCTTT. Complete variable domain (other parts from reference TRBV13 and TRBJ1-1): AAGVIQSPRHLIKEKRETATLKCYPIPRHDTVYWYQQGPGQDPQFLISFYEKMQSDKGSIPDRFSAQQFSDYHSELNMSSLELGDSALYFCATATYRASMNTEAFFGQGTRLTVV.

This clone was found once. V gene TRBV29-1 combines with J gene TRBJ2-5, with TRBD2 identical over 7 bases. Germline V gene lookup returns CDR1 SQVTM and CDR2 ANQGSEA. The V and J ends lost 3 bases and 4 bases, in that order; junction bases with no gene match: 5. The CDR3 contains 13 residues. The CDR3 loop reads CSVEAGAAETQYF. In DNA form, the CDR3 reads TGCAGCGTTGAGGCGGGAGCCGCAGAGACCCAGTACTTC. The full variable domain, in which reference TRBV29-1 and TRBJ2-5 provide the parts outside the CDR3, is SAVISQKPSRDICQRGTSLTIQCQVDSQVTMMFWYRQQPGQSLTLIATANQGSEATYESGFVIDKFPISRPNLTFSTLTVSNMSPEDSSIYLCSVEAGAAETQYFGPGTRLLVL.

The V gene is TRBV5-6, the J gene TRBJ1-2; 8 bases fit TRBD1. This CDR3 has 17 residues. Looked up from germline, CDR1 is SGHDT and CDR2 is YYEEEE. V lost 4 bases and J lost 2; bases outside the gene matches: 13. Here the CDR3 DNA reads TGTGCCAGCAGCCCCCAGATATACAGGGGGTACAACTATGGCTACACCTTC. It specifies CASSPQIYRGYNYGYTF.

The chain is built from TRBV5-5 and TRBJ2-5; 14 nucleotides match TRBD2. Per germline, CDR1 SGHKS and CDR2 YYEKEE (reference sequence). The J segment lost 3 bases and the V segment lost 4 bases, leaving 11 bases of the junction unmatched. The CDR3 loop spans 18 amino acids. CDR3 bases: TGTGCCAGCAGCCAACGGACTAGCGGGGGGTCACGTGAAGAGACCCAGTACTTC. This codes for CASSQRTSGGSREETQYF.

This chain joins TRBV11-3 and TRBJ2-2; D unclear. V lost 2 bases and J lost 8, with 3 bases in between. Germline-derived CDR1 and CDR2 are SGHNT and YENEEA. This CDR3 comprises 11 residues. The CDR3 protein is CASSLLGELFF. The DNA of the CDR3 is TGTGCCAGCAGCTTATTGGGGGAGCTGTTTTTT.

This clone appeared once. The genes are TRBV14 and TRBJ2-2; the D gene is possibly TRBD2 (5 bases). The V end lost 2 bases, the J end lost 4 bases, and 14 bases lay between the germline ends. Germline CDR1 SGHDN, CDR2 FVKESK. The CDR3 is 16 residues long. CDR3 sequence (DNA): TGTGCCAGCAGCCAAATGGAACTAGGCGGCACCGGGGAGCTGTTTTTT. Its protein is CASSQMELGGTGELFF.

The chain has TRBV7-6 and TRBJ2-1, with D tentatively TRBD2 (6 bases). CDR1 and CDR2 (germline): SGHVS, FNYEAQ. The CDR3 is 16 residues long. Trimming took off 3 bases at V and 0 bases at J, with 12 bases between the two ends. In nucleotides, the CDR3 is TGTGCCAGCAGCTTGGCTGGGACTTCCTCCTACAATGAGCAGTTCTTC. Protein: CASSLAGTSSYNEQFF.

V gene TRBV29-1 combines with J gene TRBJ2-5; 11 bases map to TRBD2. Germline-derived CDR1 and CDR2 are SQVTM and ANQGSEA. The trim removed 4 bases at V and 4 bases at J, leaving 2 bases unmatched. The CDR3 runs 13 residues. CDR3 loop: CSVVAGGPETQYF. In DNA, the CDR3 is TGCAGCGTTGTAGCGGGAGGGCCAGAGACCCAGTACTTC.

The chain employs TRBV18 and TRBJ1-3; 7 nucleotides align to TRBD1. Trimming at V came to 4 bases and at J to 0 bases, leaving 6 bases not matched to a gene. Germline V gene data show CDR1 as KGHSH and CDR2 as LQKENI. The CDR3 runs to 16 residues. This chain's CDR3 is CASSRSTGHSGNTIYF. DNA of the CDR3: TGTGCCAGCTCACGATCGACAGGGCACTCTGGAAACACCATATATTTT.

This sequence joins TRBV20-1 and TRBJ2-7; unclear D gene. The CDR3 runs 11 residues. Trimming stripped 2 bases from V and 0 bases from J, with 2 bases between. Germline V gene lookup returns CDR1 DFQATT and CDR2 SNEGSKA (reference sequence). In nucleotides, the CDR3 is TGCAGTGCTAGACTCTCCTACGAGCAGTACTTC. It is translated as CSARLSYEQYF.

The rearrangement joins TRBV19 to TRBJ1-2; 9 bases are shared with TRBD1. V shed 5 bases and J 7 bases; nucleotides not matched to a gene: 20. CDR1 LNHDA and CDR2 SQIVND come from the germline V gene (reference sequence). The CDR3 contains 18 residues. CDR3 loop: CASSYRGTGILAVRGYTF. DNA for the CDR3: TGTGCCAGTAGTTATAGGGGGACAGGGATTCTCGCGGTGCGTGGCTACACCTTC.

V is TRBV4-2 and J is TRBJ2-7; D uncertain. Germline V lookup: CDR1 LGHNA, CDR2 YNFKEQ. The germline V and J ends were trimmed by 0 bases and 5 bases, with 14 bases remaining between them. The length of the CDR3 is 15 residues. Here the CDR3 DNA reads TGTGCCAGCAGCCAAGATTGGAAGGTGAGGAACGAGCAGTACTTC. Residues: CASSQDWKVRNEQYF.

The genes are TRBV5-1 and TRBJ1-2, with D possibly TRBD1 on 6 matching bases. CDR1 SGHRS and CDR2 YFSETQ come from the germline V gene. The V end lost 2 bases, the J end lost 5 bases, and 13 bases lay between the germline ends. This CDR3 region has 14 residues. CDR3 sequence (DNA): TGCGCCAGCAGCTTCACCGGGACAAATTATGGCTACACCTTC. This translates into CASSFTGTNYGYTF.

The J gene is TRBJ1-1, the V gene TRBV7-2; D gene ambiguous. V was clipped by 7 bases and J by 6 bases, with 18 bases between them. Germline CDR1 is SGHTA and CDR2 is FQGNSA. CDR3 length equals 14 residues. In DNA form, the CDR3 reads TGTGCCAGCAAGACACAAGCTGGGCTAGCTGAAGCTTTCTTT. Translation gives CASKTQAGLAEAFF.

This chain uses TRBV5-6 with TRBJ1-4; 9 nucleotides align to TRBD1. From germline, CDR1 is SGHDT and CDR2 YYEEEE. After removal of 5 bases from V and 5 bases from J, the junction contained 4 bases not matched to a gene. The CDR3 contains 14 residues. The CDR3 nucleotides are TGTGCCAGCAGACCGGGGACAGGGAATGAAAAACTGTTTTTT. Residues: CASRPGTGNEKLFF.

The genes are TRBV5-1 and TRBJ1-2, with 9 bases matching TRBD1. The CDR3 extends over 17 amino acids. V was clipped by 4 bases and J by 2 bases; unmatched bases: 12. CDR1 SGHRS and CDR2 YFSETQ come from the germline V gene. DNA for the CDR3: TGCGCCAGCAGCCGGGACAGGGTCAAATCGGTGAACTATGGCTACACCTTC. Translated: CASSRDRVKSVNYGYTF.

This clone was detected only once. The chain links TRBV28 to TRBJ1-5; 7 bases fit TRBD1. The germline gives CDR1 MDHEN, CDR2 SYDVKM. The CDR3 totals 15 residues. The V segment lost 5 bases and the J segment 4 bases; nucleotides outside the gene matches: 8. DNA of the CDR3: TGTGCCAGCAGTGTAAGACAGGGCCTAAATCAGCCCCAGCATTTT. Translating gives CASSVRQGLNQPQHF.